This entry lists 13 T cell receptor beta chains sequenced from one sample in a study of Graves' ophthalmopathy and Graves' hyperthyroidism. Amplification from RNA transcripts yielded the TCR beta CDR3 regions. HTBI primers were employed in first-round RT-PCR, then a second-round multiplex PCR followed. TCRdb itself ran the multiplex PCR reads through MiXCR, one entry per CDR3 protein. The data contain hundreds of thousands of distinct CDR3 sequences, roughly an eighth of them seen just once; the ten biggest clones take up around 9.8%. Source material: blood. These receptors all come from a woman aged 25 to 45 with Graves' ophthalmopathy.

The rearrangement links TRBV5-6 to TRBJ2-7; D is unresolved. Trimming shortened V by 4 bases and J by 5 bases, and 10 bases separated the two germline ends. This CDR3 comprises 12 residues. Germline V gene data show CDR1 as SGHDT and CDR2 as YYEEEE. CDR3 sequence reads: CASSHAVHEQYF. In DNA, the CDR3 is TGTGCCAGCAGCCACGCGGTCCACGAGCAGTACTTC.

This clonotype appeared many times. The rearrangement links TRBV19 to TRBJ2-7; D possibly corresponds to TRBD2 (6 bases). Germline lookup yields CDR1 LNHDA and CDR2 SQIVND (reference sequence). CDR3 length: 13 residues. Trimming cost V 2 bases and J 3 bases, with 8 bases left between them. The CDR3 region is CASSITGVYEQYF. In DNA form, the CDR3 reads TGTGCCAGTAGTATAACGGGGGTCTACGAGCAGTACTTC.

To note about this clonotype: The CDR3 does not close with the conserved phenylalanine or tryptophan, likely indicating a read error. The CDR3 is CAWSVGGSEQYY. CDR3 DNA: TGTGCCTGGAGTGTAGGGGGGAGCGAGCAGTACTAC. J is TRBJ2-7 and V is TRBV30, with D perhaps matching TRBD1 or TRBD2 (6 bases each). CDR3 size: 12 residues. The germline V gene has CDR1 GTSNPN and CDR2 SVGIG (reference sequence). Trimming left V 0 bases short and J 6 bases short, with 9 bases between.

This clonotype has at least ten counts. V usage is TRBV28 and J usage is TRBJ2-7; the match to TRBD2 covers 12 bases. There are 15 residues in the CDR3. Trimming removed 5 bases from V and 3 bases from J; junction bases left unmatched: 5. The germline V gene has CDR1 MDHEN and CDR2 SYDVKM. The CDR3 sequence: CASSHPSGRGYEQYF. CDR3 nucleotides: TGTGCCAGCAGTCACCCTAGCGGGAGGGGCTACGAGCAGTACTTC.

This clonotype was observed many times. The CDR3 spells CATSAAGGKQGIQYF. The CDR3, as DNA: TGTGCCACCAGTGCCGCAGGGGGCAAACAGGGCATTCAGTACTTC. The gene calls are TRBV24-1 and TRBJ2-4, with 8 bases identical to TRBD1. The CDR3 length is 15 residues. V shed 5 bases, J shed 9 bases, and the junction held 11 bases outside the gene matches. Germline assignment: CDR1 KGHDR and CDR2 SFDVKD.

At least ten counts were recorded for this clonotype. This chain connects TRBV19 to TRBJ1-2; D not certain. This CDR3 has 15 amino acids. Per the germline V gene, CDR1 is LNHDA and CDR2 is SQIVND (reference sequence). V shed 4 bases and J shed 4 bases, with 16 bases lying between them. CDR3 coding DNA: TGTGCCAGTAGTACCCCCTACCTAGGGTCCTATGGCTACACCTTC. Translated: CASSTPYLGSYGYTF.

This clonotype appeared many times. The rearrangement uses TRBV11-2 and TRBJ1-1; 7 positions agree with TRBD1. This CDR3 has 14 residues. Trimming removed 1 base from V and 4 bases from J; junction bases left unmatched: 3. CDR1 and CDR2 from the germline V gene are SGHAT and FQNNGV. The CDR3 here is CASSLVGGGTEAFF. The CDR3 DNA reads TGTGCCAGCAGCTTAGTAGGGGGCGGCACTGAAGCTTTCTTT.

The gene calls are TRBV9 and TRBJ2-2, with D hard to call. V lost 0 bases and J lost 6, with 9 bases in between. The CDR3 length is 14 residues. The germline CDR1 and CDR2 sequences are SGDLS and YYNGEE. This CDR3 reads CASSVDPISGELFF. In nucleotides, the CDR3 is TGTGCCAGCAGCGTAGACCCCATCTCCGGGGAGCTGTTTTTT.

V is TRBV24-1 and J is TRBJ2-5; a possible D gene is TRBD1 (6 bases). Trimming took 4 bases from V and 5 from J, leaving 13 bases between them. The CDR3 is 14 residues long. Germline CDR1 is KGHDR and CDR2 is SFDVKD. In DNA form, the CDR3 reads TGTGCCACCAGTGACACCTATAGGGGGGAGACCCAGTACTTC. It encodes CATSDTYRGETQYF.

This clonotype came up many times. The CDR3 DNA reads TGCGCCAGCAGCTCGGTCCTTGGGGACACTGAAGCTTTCTTT. Residues: CASSSVLGDTEAFF. This chain links TRBV5-1 with TRBJ1-1; no definite D call. The germline V and J ends were trimmed by 3 bases and 3 bases, with 12 bases remaining between them. Looked up from germline, CDR1 is SGHRS and CDR2 is YFSETQ. The CDR3 sequence is 14 residues long.

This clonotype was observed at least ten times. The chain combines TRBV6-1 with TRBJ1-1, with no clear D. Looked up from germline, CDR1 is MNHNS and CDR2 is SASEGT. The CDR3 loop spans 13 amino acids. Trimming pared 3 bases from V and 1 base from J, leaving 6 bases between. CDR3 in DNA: TGTGCCAGCAGTGATTACAGGAACACTGAAGCTTTCTTT. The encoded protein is CASSDYRNTEAFF.

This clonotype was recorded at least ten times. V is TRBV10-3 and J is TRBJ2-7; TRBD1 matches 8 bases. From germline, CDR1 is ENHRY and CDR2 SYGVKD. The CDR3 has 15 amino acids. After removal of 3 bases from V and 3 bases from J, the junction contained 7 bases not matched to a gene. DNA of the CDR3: TGTGCCATCAGTGATTTGGACAGGGCATTCTACGAGCAGTACTTC. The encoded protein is CAISDLDRAFYEQYF.

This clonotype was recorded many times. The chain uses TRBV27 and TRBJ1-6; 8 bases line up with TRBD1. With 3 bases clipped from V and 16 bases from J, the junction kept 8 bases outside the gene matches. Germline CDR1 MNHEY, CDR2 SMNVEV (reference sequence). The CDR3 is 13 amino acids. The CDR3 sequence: CASSLAQGALLHF. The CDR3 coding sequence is TGTGCCAGCAGTTTGGCGCAGGGGGCCTTACTCCACTTT.